This T cell receptor beta chain came from a study of tissue T cells after allogeneic stem cell transplantation. General study points: Only a limited share of tissue TCRs appeared in blood or spleen. Within patients, tissue anatomy strongly shaped TCR repertoire composition.

Germline CDR1 reads KGHSH; CDR2 reads LQKENI. Trimming shortened V by 0 bases and J by 4 bases, and 13 bases separated the two germline ends. There are 15 residues in the CDR3. TCRbeta CDR3 was sequenced at survey depth with template counts. Method: immunoSEQ multiplex PCR; TCRdb's copy keeps in-frame clones and lacks some. The sample includes roughly 6,700 clones, 55% to 75% seen only once; the top ten take roughly 25%. Median post-mortem interval was 9.75 hours for GI, liver, skin and lymphoid tissues. Details on this clone: Its antigen is still unknown.

The genes are TRBV18 and TRBJ2-7, with a weak D call TRBD2 (7 bases). The receptor's source is a woman aged 18 to 55 with breast cancer. This specimen was tissue from the stomach, taken at autopsy. The chain's CDR3 is CASSPPGRGRYEQYF. CDR3 DNA: TGTGCCAGCTCACCACCGGGGCGGGGGCGTTACGAGCAGTACTTC.